This TCR beta chain originates from a study of response to subunit inactivated influenza vaccine. Study-wide results and caveats: Each seasonal influenza vaccination recruits few new T cells, the authors suggested.

The V and J ends lost 6 bases and 3 bases respectively, with 18 bases between them. Germline loops: CDR1 DFQATT, CDR2 SNEGSKA (reference sequence). The CDR3 loop spans 14 amino acids. TCRdb re-called the RT-PCR reads with MiXCR, one entry per CDR3 protein. The sample yields a few hundred thousand distinct CDR3 sequences, roughly 15% seen once. This clonotype was counted between two and nine times. Its antigen is unknown. V and J are TRBV20-1 and TRBJ2-7; perhaps TRBD1 as D (5 bases). The sample was PBMCs from blood, taken about 11 days after vaccination. The TCR was taken from a man in his fifties who received an inactivated influenza vaccine. CDR3 in DNA: TGCAGTGCCCCAAGGGGTGAAGTGGTCTACGAGCAGTACTTC. Its protein product is CSAPRGEVVYEQYF.